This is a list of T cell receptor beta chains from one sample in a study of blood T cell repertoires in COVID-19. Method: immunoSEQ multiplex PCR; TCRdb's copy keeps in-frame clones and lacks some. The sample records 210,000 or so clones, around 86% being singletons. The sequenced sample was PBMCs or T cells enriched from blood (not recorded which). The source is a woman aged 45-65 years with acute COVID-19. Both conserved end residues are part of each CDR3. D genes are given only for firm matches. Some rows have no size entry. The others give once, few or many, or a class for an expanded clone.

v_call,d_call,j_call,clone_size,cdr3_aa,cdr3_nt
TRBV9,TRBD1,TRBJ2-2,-,CASSRQGDTGELFF,TGTGCCAGCAGTAGACAGGGGGACACCGGGGAGCTGTTTTTT
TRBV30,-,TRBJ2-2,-,CAWSVPGRGNTGELFF,TGTGCCTGGAGCGTCCCGGGCAGGGGGAACACCGGGGAGCTGTTTTTT
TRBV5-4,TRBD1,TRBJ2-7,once,CASSVIQGANAEQYF,TGTGCCAGCAGCGTAATTCAGGGGGCTAATGCCGAGCAGTACTTC
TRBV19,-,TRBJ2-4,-,CASSSVQGNIQYF,TGTGCCAGTAGCTCAGTACAGGGAAACATTCAGTACTTC
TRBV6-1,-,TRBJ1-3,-,CASSEAGTLSGNTIYF,TGTGCCAGCAGTGAAGCCGGGACACTCTCTGGAAACACCATATATTTT
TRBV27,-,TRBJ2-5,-,CASRRGNQETQYF,TGTGCCAGCAGAAGGGGCAACCAAGAGACCCAGTACTTC
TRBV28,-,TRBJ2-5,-,CASSFEFQETQYF,TGTGCCAGCAGTTTCGAGTTCCAAGAGACCCAGTACTTC
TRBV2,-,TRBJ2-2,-,CASSRMEVGELFF,TGTGCCAGCAGCAGGATGGAGGTCGGGGAGCTGTTTTTT
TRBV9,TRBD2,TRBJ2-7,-,CASSPGTSGREYF,TGTGCCAGCAGCCCAGGAACTAGCGGGAGGGAGTACTTC
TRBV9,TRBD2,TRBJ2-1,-,CASSVLERGGRDNEQFF,TGTGCCAGCAGCGTATTGGAGCGGGGGGGCCGGGACAATGAGCAGTTCTTC
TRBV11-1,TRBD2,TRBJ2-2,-,CASSQTSGEYWELFF,TGTGCCAGCAGCCAGACTAGCGGGGAGTACTGGGAGCTGTTTTTT
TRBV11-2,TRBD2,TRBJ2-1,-,CASSLVSGGTYNEQFF,TGTGCCAGCAGCTTAGTCTCGGGGGGGACCTACAATGAGCAGTTCTTC
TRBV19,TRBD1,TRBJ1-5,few,CASSILGQGANSNQPQHF,TGTGCCAGTAGTATTCTTGGACAGGGGGCTAATAGCAATCAGCCCCAGCATTTT
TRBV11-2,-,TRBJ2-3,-,CASHTGRGADTQYF,TGTGCCAGCCATACAGGGAGGGGCGCAGATACGCAGTATTTT
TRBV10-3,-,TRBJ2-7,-,CAISDTYSYEQYF,TGTGCCATCAGTGACACTTACTCCTACGAGCAGTACTTC
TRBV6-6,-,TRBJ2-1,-,CASSRIPRPLAYNEQFF,TGTGCCAGCAGCCGAATTCCTAGGCCCCTCGCCTACAATGAGCAGTTCTTC
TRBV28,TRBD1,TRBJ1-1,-,CASSRRGMGTEAFF,TGTGCCAGCAGCCGCAGGGGGATGGGCACTGAAGCTTTCTTT
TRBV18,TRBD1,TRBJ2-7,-,CASSEGQGASYEQYF,TGTGCCAGCTCGGAGGGACAGGGGGCCTCCTACGAGCAGTACTTC
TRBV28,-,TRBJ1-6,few,CASSSGQFSSSPLHF,TGTGCCAGCAGTTCCGGACAGTTCTCTAGTTCACCCCTCCACTTT
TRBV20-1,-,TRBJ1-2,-,CSASHPTSTEDGYTF,TGCAGTGCTAGTCACCCCACTTCGACAGAGGATGGCTACACCTTC
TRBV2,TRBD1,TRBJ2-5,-,CASRGQGVETQYF,TGTGCCAGCAGGGGACAGGGGGTAGAGACCCAGTACTTC
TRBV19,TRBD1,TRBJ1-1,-,CASSKLGQPNTEAFF,TGTGCCAGTAGTAAACTGGGACAGCCGAACACTGAAGCTTTCTTT